A selection of T cell receptor beta chains follows, all from one sample in a study of T cells in Graves' hyperthyroidism and ophthalmopathy. TCRdb recomputed calls from the multiplex PCR reads with MiXCR, one row per CDR3 protein. This table has hundreds of thousands of distinct CDR3 sequences, around 15% appearing once. The sample consisted of blood. These receptor sequences come from a young woman with Graves' hyperthyroidism. Each CDR3 is given with its conserved first and last residue. Not all rows give a size; the values are once, few, many and, for expanded clones, a class.

j_gene	v_gene	abundance	CDR3aa
TRBJ1-2	TRBV20-1	many	CSARVRGHPPNYGYTF
TRBJ2-5	TRBV10-3	.	CATQTSGTGETQYF
TRBJ1-1	TRBV6-1	.	CASSNSDSLNTEAFF
TRBJ2-1	TRBV18	.	CASSYPPQRRDQFF
TRBJ2-1	TRBV7-9	many	CASSLGEGTDNEQFF
TRBJ1-5	TRBV28	many	CASRHPGGNQPQHF
TRBJ2-5	TRBV2	many	CASKITSGQETQYF
TRBJ2-7	TRBV20-1	many	CSARGLGGAYEQYF
TRBJ2-1	TRBV9	few	CASSVGSNEQFF
TRBJ2-7	TRBV27	.	CASSLNGFYEQHF
TRBJ1-5	TRBV6-4	.	CASSQKDRLNQPQHF
TRBJ2-7	TRBV4-3	many	CASSQHLEGPTYEQYF
TRBJ1-1	TRBV14	few	CASSWDRPNTEAFF
TRBJ1-1	TRBV28	many	CASSPRQPNTEAFF
TRBJ2-5	TRBV29-1	.	CSVEDPGLAGDMTQYF
TRBJ2-7	TRBV4-3	many	CASSQGLGDLNSYEQYF
TRBJ2-7	TRBV19	few	CASSIRVADPGYPYEQYF
TRBJ2-7	TRBV7-2	many	CASSSRVIGIEQYF
TRBJ2-2	TRBV18	.	CASSPPHPGNTGELFF
TRBJ2-1	TRBV20-1	.	CSARDQQGATHEQFF